The source of this TCR beta chain is a study of siplizumab effects on memory and regulatory T cells. Sequencing used immunoSEQ multiplex PCR; TCRdb keeps in-frame clones, though not all of them. Among approximately 84,000 clones, roughly 94% were seen once, and the ten largest hold approximately 17%. The study, taken as a whole, reports: Alloreactive sequences that could be traced to unstimulated CD4+ memory cells showed a significant reduction under siplizumab. There was no confirmation of the suppressive function of proliferating Tregs from siplizumab cultures.

Remarks on this clone: The antigen remains undetermined.

Trimming took 6 bases from V and 7 from J, leaving 21 bases between them. The CDR3 extends over 15 amino acids. Looked up from germline, CDR1 is SGHTA and CDR2 is FQGNSA. Sequencing input: CD8+ T cells sorted from blood. The V and J genes are TRBV7-2 and TRBJ1-2; D gene unclear. The clonotype originates from a human donor in good health. CDR3 residues: CASSLFDPSDRGYTF. The CDR3 DNA sequence: TGTGCCAGCAGTTTATTCGATCCGAGTGACCGTGGCTACACCTTC.